This T cell receptor beta chain emerged from a study of CD8 T cells in ankylosing spondylitis. Study-level points and caveats: Relatively rare in peripheral blood, disease-linked clones were also CD8+. Seven to nine highly homologous variants formed a TCR beta motif that appeared characteristic of ankylosing spondylitis blood.

In making TCR beta libraries, quantitative 5'-RACE with molecular barcodes was used. One entry per CDR3 protein results from TCRdb running MiXCR on the 5' RACE reads. The sample contains about 220,000 distinct CDR3 sequences, roughly 10% of which appear only once. Trimming took 2 bases from V and 9 from J, leaving 8 bases between them. CDR3 size: 12 residues. Notes on this clonotype: Its antigen is not known.

The sample consisted of blood, either unsorted or a sorted T cell fraction (not recorded which). The receptor was derived from a male donor with ankylosing spondylitis or in good health (not recorded which). This sequence joins TRBV12-3 or TRBV12-4 and TRBJ2-4; no clear D gene. The CDR3 DNA reads as TGTGCCAGCAGTTTACCGAGTGTCATTCAGTACTTC. Protein sequence: CASSLPSVIQYF.